This TCR beta chain is from a study of cytomegalovirus exposure and HLA in healthy donors. On this clone: The target antigen is unknown.

The CDR3 covers 15 residues. Germline CDR1 SGHTA, CDR2 FQGNSA. The junction had 5 bases not matched to a gene; V was cut back by 4 bases and J by 4 bases. Study-level findings and limits: In a later analysis, most CMV-associated TCR beta chains appeared HLA-restricted.

PCR amplification relied on 60 Vbeta primers (plus 13 Jbeta primers). Libraries were prepared by immunoSEQ multiplex PCR; TCRdb keeps only in-frame clonotypes and omits some of them. The sample has approximately 130,000 clones; roughly 79% are singletons. Though nominally healthy at sampling, donors likely had unrecorded immune exposures. The chain couples TRBV7-2 to TRBJ2-1; 9 bases agree with TRBD1. The sequencing input was PBMCs. This receptor was identified in a male donor in good health and CMV-seronegative. CDR3 protein: CASSSRGQGYNEQFF. CDR3 in DNA: TGTGCCAGCAGCTCGAGGGGACAGGGATACAATGAGCAGTTCTTC.